What follows are 26 T cell receptor beta chains derived from one specimen sequenced in a study of CD8+ T cells in alopecia areata. Extraction and reverse transcription of RNA yielded cDNA as the sequencing template. The table came from immunoSEQ multiplex PCR; TCRdb's copy has only in-frame clones and leaves some out. The sample lists more than 150,000 clones; around three fifths were seen once. Sequenced here: CD4+ T cells sorted from blood, sampled at week 0. The receptors stem from a human donor with alopecia areata.

V gene TRBV29-1 combines with J gene TRBJ2-3; no clear D. The length of the CDR3 is 14 residues. Germline loops: CDR1 SQVTM, CDR2 ANQGSEA. With 3 bases removed from V and 0 bases from J, the gap between germline ends came to 10 bases. The CDR3 reads CSVEALPSTDTQYF. In DNA form, the CDR3 reads TGCAGCGTTGAGGCTCTACCTAGCACAGATACGCAGTATTTT.

This chain connects TRBV10-3 to TRBJ1-4; 7 bases align to TRBD1. V lost 11 bases, J lost 0 bases, and 9 bases stayed unmatched. This CDR3 comprises 15 residues. CDR1 and CDR2 from the germline V gene are ENHRY and SYGVKD. The CDR3 here is CASTGNNATNEKLFF. As DNA, the CDR3 is TGTGCCTCGACAGGGAATAACGCAACTAATGAAAAACTGTTTTTT.

The chain carries TRBV5-6 and TRBJ2-5; TRBD2 aligns across 10 bases. CDR3 length equals 15 residues. The germline V gene encodes CDR1 SGHDT and CDR2 YYEEEE. The ends lost 4 bases at V and 5 bases at J; junction bases unmatched: 8. CDR3 sequence: CASSRELAGYETQYF. The CDR3 nucleotides read TGTGCCAGCAGCCGTGAACTAGCGGGGTACGAGACCCAGTACTTC.

The rearrangement uses TRBV5-1 and TRBJ1-4; D perhaps matches TRBD1 (5 bases). This CDR3 has 13 residues. V lost 4 bases and J lost 6, with 10 bases in between. Germline assignment: CDR1 SGHRS and CDR2 YFSETQ. CDR3 region: CASSRDRYEKLFF. CDR3 in DNA: TGCGCCAGCAGCCGGGACCGATATGAAAAACTGTTTTTT.

This clone turned up a few times. The chain has TRBV5-1 and TRBJ1-4; D not resolved. In germline, CDR1 is SGHRS, CDR2 YFSETQ. Trimming cost V 4 bases and J 5 bases, with 18 bases left between them. The length of the CDR3 is 16 residues. The CDR3 here is CASSPGRGGGNEKLFF. In DNA form, the CDR3 reads TGCGCCAGCAGCCCAGGACGAGGAGGAGGAAATGAAAAACTGTTTTTT.

Notes on this clone: Other DNA sequences within the sample encode an identical CDR3. The V call is TRBV30, the J call TRBJ1-5; D not resolved. The ends were cut back, 1 base at V and 0 bases at J, with 4 bases in the middle. The CDR3 totals 13 residues. Germline CDR1 is GTSNPN and CDR2 is SVGIG (reference sequence). The CDR3 DNA sequence: TGTGCCTGGAGTGCGCGTAGCAATCAGCCCCAGCATTTT. The encoded protein is CAWSARSNQPQHF.

The rearrangement uses TRBV5-1 and TRBJ1-4; maybe TRBD1 (6 bases). This CDR3 is 13 amino acids long. Germline V gene sequence: CDR1 SGHRS, CDR2 YFSETQ. Trimming removed 7 bases at V and 2 bases at J, with 9 bases between. The CDR3 nucleotides are TGCGCCAGCTCCAGGGGCACTAATGAAAAACTGTTTTTT. Translated: CASSRGTNEKLFF. The full variable domain, with the rest looked up from reference TRBV5-1 and TRBJ1-4, is KAGVTQTPRYLIKTRGQQVTLSCSPISGHRSVSWYQQTPGQGLQFLFEYFSETQRNKGNFPGRFSGRQFSNSRSEMNVSTLELGDSALYLCASSRGTNEKLFFGSGTQLSVL.

The table lists this clone with a few counts. CDR3 sequence: CASSLVTGGAFSYEQYF. The CDR3 DNA is TGTGCCAGCAGCTTAGTAACCGGGGGCGCCTTCTCCTACGAGCAGTACTTC. V usage is TRBV7-9 and J usage is TRBJ2-7; D tentatively reads TRBD1 or TRBD2 (6 bases each). The V gene's germline CDR1 is SEHNR and CDR2 FQNEAQ (reference sequence). The CDR3 loop spans 17 amino acids. V lost 1 base to trimming and J lost 0 bases, with 16 bases between them. The full variable domain, its missing parts supplied by reference TRBV7-9 and TRBJ2-7, is DTGVSQNPRHKITKRGQNVTFRCDPISEHNRLYWYRQTLGQGPEFLTYFQNEAQLEKSRLLSDRFSAERPKGSFSTLEIQRTEQGDSAMYLCASSLVTGGAFSYEQYFGPGTRLTVT.

This chain links TRBV30 with TRBJ1-5, with D maybe TRBD1 (6 bases). Trimming left V 0 bases short and J 7 bases short, with 22 bases between. CDR1 and CDR2 from the germline V gene are GTSNPN and SVGIG (reference sequence). There are 17 residues in the CDR3. In DNA form, the CDR3 reads TGTGCCTGGAGTGTAGCCCGAACGGCGGGGGGCGGGCAGCCCCAGCATTTT. Its translation: CAWSVARTAGGGQPQHF.

This chain links TRBV5-1 with TRBJ2-1; D is possibly TRBD1 or TRBD2 (5 bases each). Trimming removed 3 bases at V and 8 bases at J, with 12 bases between. The CDR3 covers 13 residues. The germline V gene has CDR1 SGHRS and CDR2 YFSETQ. The CDR3 spells CASSYEGFDEQFF. CDR3 sequence (DNA): TGCGCCAGCAGCTATGAGGGGTTCGATGAGCAGTTCTTC.

The rearrangement uses TRBV2 and TRBJ1-1; D is uncertain. Germline V CDR1 and CDR2: SNHLY, FYNNEI. V was pared by 6 bases and J by 5 bases, with 16 bases between. This CDR3 comprises 14 residues. The CDR3 spells CASRARVHTTEAFF. CDR3 coding DNA: TGTGCCAGCAGGGCCCGGGTGCACACAACTGAAGCTTTCTTT.

V usage is TRBV5-1 and J usage is TRBJ1-5; D uncertain. The germline gives CDR1 SGHRS, CDR2 YFSETQ. Trimming pared 0 bases from V and 5 bases from J, leaving 6 bases between. The CDR3 length is 13 residues. CDR3: CASSLAVDQPQHF. The DNA for the CDR3 is TGCGCCAGCAGCTTGGCCGTCGATCAGCCCCAGCATTTT.

This chain joins TRBV30 and TRBJ1-1; no clear D. Trimming cost V 6 bases and J 0 bases, with 11 bases left between them. Germline values: CDR1 GTSNPN, CDR2 SVGIG (reference sequence). There are 13 residues in the CDR3. This CDR3 is CACRPSVNTEAFF. The CDR3 DNA reads TGTGCCTGTCGTCCGAGCGTGAACACTGAAGCTTTCTTT. The variable domain in full, with the rest retrieved from reference TRBV30 and TRBJ1-1, is SQTIHQWPATLVQPVGSPLSLECTVEGTSNPNLYWYRQAAGRGLQLLFYSVGIGQISSEVPQNLSASRPQDRQFILSSKKLLLSDSGFYLCACRPSVNTEAFFGQGTRLTVV.

J is TRBJ2-3 and V is TRBV7-2; the D gene is possibly TRBD1 (5 bases). This CDR3 has 13 amino acids. Germline V CDR1 and CDR2: SGHTA, FQGNSA. Trimming pared 6 bases from V and 7 bases from J, leaving 14 bases between. CDR3 protein: CASSSQRGYTQYF. The CDR3 DNA follows: TGTGCCAGCAGTTCGCAAAGGGGCTATACGCAGTATTTT.

The chain has TRBV29-1 and TRBJ1-2, with TRBD1 matching over 7 bases. The germline V gene encodes CDR1 SQVTM and CDR2 ANQGSEA. V gave up 3 bases and J gave up 5 bases; unmatched junction bases: 12. The CDR3 is 15 amino acids. The CDR3 protein is CSVDNLAGGEYGYTF. The CDR3 region has the DNA TGCAGCGTTGATAACTTGGCAGGGGGGGAGTATGGCTACACCTTC.

The V gene is TRBV30, the J gene TRBJ1-6; possible D gene TRBD1, 5 bases. Trimming took 0 bases from V and 7 from J, leaving 10 bases between them. Germline CDR1 reads GTSNPN; CDR2 reads SVGIG (reference sequence). CDR3 length: 14 amino acids. The CDR3 nucleotides are TGTGCCTGGAGTGTATCAGGGAAGAATTCACCCCTCCACTTT. Translation: CAWSVSGKNSPLHF.

CDR3 DNA sequence: TGCAGCGTTGAAGGGGGGACAGGGGTTCACACCGGGGAGCTGTTTTTT. The encoded protein is CSVEGGTGVHTGELFF. The V call is TRBV29-1, the J call TRBJ2-2; 10 positions match TRBD1. V lost 1 base, J lost 3 bases, and 5 bases stayed unmatched. Germline V gene data show CDR1 as SQVTM and CDR2 as ANQGSEA. There are 16 residues in the CDR3.

This clone appeared a few times. The rearrangement links TRBV6-5 to TRBJ2-7; the match to TRBD1 covers 9 bases. V was clipped by 6 bases and J by 0 bases; unmatched bases: 6. CDR3 length: 15 residues. Germline values: CDR1 MNHEY, CDR2 SVGAGI. The CDR3 here is CASRTGTGSSYEQYF. The DNA for the CDR3 is TGTGCCAGCAGAACCGGGACAGGGAGCTCCTACGAGCAGTACTTC.

The rearrangement uses TRBV5-1 and TRBJ1-1, with D perhaps matching TRBD1 (6 bases). Trimming took 3 bases from V and 1 from J, leaving 7 bases between them. Looked up from germline, CDR1 is SGHRS and CDR2 is YFSETQ. The CDR3 is 13 amino acids. The CDR3 is CASSWGQNTEAFF. In DNA form, the CDR3 reads TGCGCCAGCAGCTGGGGACAGAACACTGAAGCTTTCTTT.

About this clone: This specimen includes other DNA sequences encoding the same CDR3. The CDR3 here is CAWRGGPYEQYF. CDR3 DNA: TGTGCCTGGAGAGGGGGCCCCTACGAGCAGTACTTC. This rearrangement joins TRBV30 to TRBJ2-7; 7 bases fit TRBD1. The CDR3 is made up of 12 amino acids. Per the germline V gene, CDR1 is GTSNPN and CDR2 is SVGIG (reference sequence). Germline trimming cut 3 bases from V and 2 bases from J; bases unmatched to any gene: 1. The full variable domain, with the rest looked up from reference TRBV30 and TRBJ2-7, is SQTIHQWPATLVQPVGSPLSLECTVEGTSNPNLYWYRQAAGRGLQLLFYSVGIGQISSEVPQNLSASRPQDRQFILSSKKLLLSDSGFYLCAWRGGPYEQYFGPGTRLTVT.

The V call is TRBV5-1, the J call TRBJ2-3; a weak D match, TRBD2 (7 bases). In germline, CDR1 is SGHRS, CDR2 YFSETQ. The CDR3 sequence is 16 residues long. The ends were cut back, 0 bases at V and 2 bases at J, with 13 bases in the middle. CDR3 region: CASSLDAGANTDTQYF. The CDR3 DNA follows: TGCGCCAGCAGCTTGGATGCGGGGGCCAACACAGATACGCAGTATTTT. The variable domain in full, with the rest retrieved from reference TRBV5-1 and TRBJ2-3, is KAGVTQTPRYLIKTRGQQVTLSCSPISGHRSVSWYQQTPGQGLQFLFEYFSETQRNKGNFPGRFSGRQFSNSRSEMNVSTLELGDSALYLCASSLDAGANTDTQYFGPGTRLTVL.

This chain links TRBV9 with TRBJ1-2, with 9 positions matching TRBD1. Per germline, CDR1 SGDLS and CDR2 YYNGEE. CDR3 length: 14 residues. Losses at the gene ends were 2 bases for V and 7 bases for J; bases not matched to a gene: 6. The CDR3 DNA reads as TGTGCCAGCAGCGTCGGGACAGGGATCCGTGGCTACACCTTC. It translates to CASSVGTGIRGYTF.

The chain employs TRBV15 and TRBJ2-7; TRBD1 aligns across 7 bases. With 3 bases clipped from V and 0 bases from J, the junction kept 2 bases outside the gene matches. CDR3 length: 14 residues. Germline V gene sequence: CDR1 LNHNV, CDR2 YYDKDF (reference sequence). The CDR3 reads CATSRTGSSYEQYF. In DNA, the CDR3 is TGTGCCACCAGCAGGACAGGGAGCTCCTACGAGCAGTACTTC.

This clone was counted a few times. This chain joins TRBV7-9 and TRBJ2-3, with 10 bases identical to TRBD2. Germline assignment: CDR1 SEHNR and CDR2 FQNEAQ (reference sequence). The CDR3 runs to 16 residues. After removal of 5 bases from V and 4 bases from J, the junction contained 9 bases not matched to a gene. The CDR3 DNA reads as TGTGCCAGCAGCCCCCTTAGCGGGGGGCATGCAGATACGCAGTATTTT. Protein product: CASSPLSGGHADTQYF. The variable domain in full, with the rest retrieved from reference TRBV7-9 and TRBJ2-3, is DTGVSQNPRHKITKRGQNVTFRCDPISEHNRLYWYRQTLGQGPEFLTYFQNEAQLEKSRLLSDRFSAERPKGSFSTLEIQRTEQGDSAMYLCASSPLSGGHADTQYFGPGTRLTVL.

The rearrangement uses TRBV15 and TRBJ2-7; no firm D call. The germline V gene has CDR1 LNHNV and CDR2 YYDKDF (reference sequence). The CDR3 covers 16 residues. V lost 0 bases to trimming and J lost 4 bases, with 16 bases between them. The CDR3 sequence: CATSRDLLYLGYEQYF. The CDR3, as DNA: TGTGCCACCAGCAGAGATCTTCTTTATCTGGGTTACGAGCAGTACTTC.

The chain has TRBV18 and TRBJ1-1; tentative D call: TRBD1 (6 bases). Trimming shortened V by 2 bases and J by 4 bases, and 11 bases separated the two germline ends. The CDR3 sequence is 14 residues long. The V gene's germline CDR1 is KGHSH and CDR2 LQKENI. In DNA, the CDR3 is TGTGCCAGCTCACCAGTCAAGGGGGGCACTGAAGCTTTCTTT. Protein: CASSPVKGGTEAFF.